The 5 T cell receptor beta chains listed next were all sequenced from one sample in a study of regulatory T cells in long-lasting Graves disease. Described time point: newly diagnosed GD, antithyroid drugs for less than 3 months. PBMCs were the source of the RNA used for TCR sequencing. Both iRepertoire HTBI primers and Arm-PCR of CDR3 regions were used to build the TCR beta libraries. A single record per CDR3 protein comes from TCRdb applying MiXCR to the multiplex PCR reads. The sample holds around 450,000 distinct CDR3 sequences; about 15% are singletons and the top ten take over 15%. The same data also contributed to another study, on T cells in Graves' hyperthyroidism and ophthalmopathy.

The sequencing here drew on peripheral blood mononuclear cells (PBMCs), taken at new diagnosis, from a patient treated with antithyroid drugs. Receptors were obtained from a woman aged 30 to 39 with Graves disease.

This clonotype occurred a few times. The genes are TRBV27 and TRBJ1-1; D unclear. Per germline, CDR1 MNHEY and CDR2 SMNVEV (reference sequence). This CDR3 spans 17 amino acids. V gave up 3 bases and J gave up 0 bases, with 17 bases separating them. This chain's CDR3 is CASSLSGQGALNTEAFF. The DNA of the CDR3 is TGTGCCAGCAGTTTGAGTGGGCAAGGCGCCCTGAACACTGAAGCTTTCTTT.

This clonotype was observed a handful of times. This chain connects TRBV18 to TRBJ2-1; 8 bases map to TRBD1. This CDR3 spans 14 amino acids. The junction had 6 bases not matched to a gene; V was cut back by 3 bases and J by 8 bases. From germline, CDR1 is KGHSH and CDR2 LQKENI. CDR3 DNA sequence: TGTGCCAGCTCACCTCCGACAGGGGTCGATGAGCAGTTCTTC. It translates to CASSPPTGVDEQFF.

This clonotype was observed many times. The chain has TRBV5-1 and TRBJ2-3, with D perhaps matching TRBD1 or TRBD2 (5 bases each). CDR3 length: 15 amino acids. Germline values: CDR1 SGHRS, CDR2 YFSETQ. Trimming took off 0 bases at V and 2 bases at J, with 10 bases between the two ends. The CDR3 region is CASSLDGGPTDTQYF. CDR3 nucleotide sequence: TGCGCCAGCAGCTTGGATGGGGGACCCACAGATACGCAGTATTTT.

The sample holds a few counts of this clonotype. The chain combines TRBV11-1 with TRBJ2-3; unclear D gene. Germline assignment: CDR1 SGHAT and CDR2 FQDESV (reference sequence). The CDR3 sequence is 13 residues long. Deletions cut 2 bases from V and 4 bases from J, with 7 bases between. The CDR3 region has the DNA TGTGCCAGCAGCTTACGGGTGTCAGATACGCAGTATTTT. Protein: CASSLRVSDTQYF.

The rearrangement uses TRBV5-1 and TRBJ2-1; the D gene is possibly TRBD1 (6 bases). Trimming pared 4 bases from V and 4 bases from J, leaving 24 bases between. This CDR3 is 18 amino acids long. The V gene's germline CDR1 is SGHRS and CDR2 YFSETQ. In nucleotides, the CDR3 is TGCGCCAGCAGCCTCTTGATTCAGGGGACCCGTACTTACAATGAGCAGTTCTTC. Its protein product is CASSLLIQGTRTYNEQFF. The full variable domain, its missing parts supplied by reference TRBV5-1 and TRBJ2-1, is KAGVTQTPRYLIKTRGQQVTLSCSPISGHRSVSWYQQTPGQGLQFLFEYFSETQRNKGNFPGRFSGRQFSNSRSEMNVSTLELGDSALYLCASSLLIQGTRTYNEQFFGPGTRLTVL.